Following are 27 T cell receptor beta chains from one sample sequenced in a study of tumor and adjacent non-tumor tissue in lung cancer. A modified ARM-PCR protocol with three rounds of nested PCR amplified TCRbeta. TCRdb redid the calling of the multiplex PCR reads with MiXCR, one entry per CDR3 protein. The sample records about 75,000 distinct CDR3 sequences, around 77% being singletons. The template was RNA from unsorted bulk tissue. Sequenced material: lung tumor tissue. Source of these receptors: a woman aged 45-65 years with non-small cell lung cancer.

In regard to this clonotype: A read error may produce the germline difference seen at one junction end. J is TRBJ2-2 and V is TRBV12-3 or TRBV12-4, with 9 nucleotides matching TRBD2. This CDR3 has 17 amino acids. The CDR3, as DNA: TGTGTCAGCAGTCTCCCGGGACTAGCTCCCGGGACCGGGGAGCTGTTTTTT. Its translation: CVSSLPGLAPGTGELFF.

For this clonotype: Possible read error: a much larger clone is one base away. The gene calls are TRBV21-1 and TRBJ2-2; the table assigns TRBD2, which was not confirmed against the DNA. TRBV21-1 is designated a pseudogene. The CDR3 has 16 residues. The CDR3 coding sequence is TGTGCCAGCAGCAAATTAGTCTCAATGAACGCCGGGGAGCTGTTTTTT. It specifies CASSKLVSMNAGELFF.

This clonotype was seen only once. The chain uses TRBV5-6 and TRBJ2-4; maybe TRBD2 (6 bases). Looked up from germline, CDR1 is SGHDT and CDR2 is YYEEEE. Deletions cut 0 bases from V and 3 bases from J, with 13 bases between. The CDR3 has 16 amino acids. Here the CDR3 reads CASSLGGMGGKNIQYF. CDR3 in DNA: TGTGCCAGCAGCTTGGGCGGGATGGGGGGCAAAAACATTCAGTACTTC.

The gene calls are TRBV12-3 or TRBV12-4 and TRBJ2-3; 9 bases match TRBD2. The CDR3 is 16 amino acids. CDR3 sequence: CANSSGSGSFTDTQYF. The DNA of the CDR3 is TGTGCTAACAGTTCAGGTAGCGGGAGTTTCACAGATACGCAGTATTTT.

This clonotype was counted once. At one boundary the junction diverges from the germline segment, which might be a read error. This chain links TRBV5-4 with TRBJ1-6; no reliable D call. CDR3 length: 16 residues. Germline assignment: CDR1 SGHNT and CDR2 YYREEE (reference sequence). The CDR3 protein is CASNLLGVRMNSPLHF. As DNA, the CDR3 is TGTGCCAGCAACTTGTTAGGAGTTCGAATGAATTCACCCCTCCACTTT.

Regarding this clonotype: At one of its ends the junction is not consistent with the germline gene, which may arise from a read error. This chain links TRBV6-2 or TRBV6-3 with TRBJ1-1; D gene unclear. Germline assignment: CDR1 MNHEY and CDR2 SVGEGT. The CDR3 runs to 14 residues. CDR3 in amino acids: CASRSREMNTETFF. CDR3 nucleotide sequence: TGTGCCAGCAGATCGAGAGAGATGAACACTGAAACTTTCTTT.

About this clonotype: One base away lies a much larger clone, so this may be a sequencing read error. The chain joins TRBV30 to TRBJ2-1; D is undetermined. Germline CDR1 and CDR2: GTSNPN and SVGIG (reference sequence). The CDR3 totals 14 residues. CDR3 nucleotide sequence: TGTGCCTGGAGTGTAGTTTTGACCCGAAATGAGGAGTTCTTC. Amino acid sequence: CAWSVVLTRNEEFF.

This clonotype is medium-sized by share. The CDR3, as DNA: TGTGCCAGCGCCCTTAAGAAGAACACCGGGGAGCTGTTTTTT. Translated, it gives CASALKKNTGELFF. V usage is TRBV4-2 and J usage is TRBJ2-2; D is ambiguous. CDR3 length equals 14 residues. Trimming took 8 bases from V and 1 from J, leaving 11 bases between them. The V gene's germline CDR1 is LGHNA and CDR2 YNFKEQ.

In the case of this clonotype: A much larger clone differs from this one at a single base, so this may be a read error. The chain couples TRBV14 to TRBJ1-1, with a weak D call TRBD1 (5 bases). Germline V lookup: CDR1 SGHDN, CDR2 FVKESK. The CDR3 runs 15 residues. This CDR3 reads CASNFRARANTETFF. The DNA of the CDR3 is TGTGCCAGTAATTTCCGGGCCAGGGCGAACACTGAAACTTTCTTT.

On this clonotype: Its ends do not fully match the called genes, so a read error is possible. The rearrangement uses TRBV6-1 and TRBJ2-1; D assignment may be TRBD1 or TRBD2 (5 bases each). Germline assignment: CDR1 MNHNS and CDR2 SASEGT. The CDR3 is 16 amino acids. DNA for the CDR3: TGTCCCAGCACCCCAGCCGAGGGGTCGGGTGGCAATAAGCAGTTCTTC. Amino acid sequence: CPSTPAEGSGGNKQFF.

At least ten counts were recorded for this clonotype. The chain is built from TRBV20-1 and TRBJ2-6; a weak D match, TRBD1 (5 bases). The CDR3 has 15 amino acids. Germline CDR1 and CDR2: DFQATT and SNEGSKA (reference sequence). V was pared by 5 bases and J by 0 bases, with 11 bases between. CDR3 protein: CSASDISSGANVLTF. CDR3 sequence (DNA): TGCAGTGCTTCGGACATATCCTCTGGGGCCAACGTCCTGACTTTC.

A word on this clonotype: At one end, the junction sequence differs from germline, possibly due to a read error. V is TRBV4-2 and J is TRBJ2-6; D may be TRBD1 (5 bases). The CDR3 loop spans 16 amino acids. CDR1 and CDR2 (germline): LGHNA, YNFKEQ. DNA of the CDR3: TGTGCCAGCAGTCAAGATACAAACTCTGGGGCCGACGTCCTGACTTTC. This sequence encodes CASSQDTNSGADVLTF.

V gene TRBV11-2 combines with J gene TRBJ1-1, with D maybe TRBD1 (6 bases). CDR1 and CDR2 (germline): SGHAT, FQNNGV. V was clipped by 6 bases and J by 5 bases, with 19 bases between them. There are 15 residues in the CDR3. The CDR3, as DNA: TGTGCCAGCAGGCTCTGGAGGGGGAGGAATACTGAAGCTTTCTTT. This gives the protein CASRLWRGRNTEAFF.

The CDR3 region is CASSQRIGANTQYF. DNA for the CDR3: TGCGCCAGCAGCCAGCGGATAGGGGCAAATACGCAGTATTTT. The chain recombines TRBV4-1 with TRBJ2-3; D might be TRBD1 (5 bases). This CDR3 contains 14 residues. Germline V gives CDR1 MGHRA, CDR2 YSYEKL. The V and J ends lost 3 bases and 7 bases respectively, with 14 bases between them.

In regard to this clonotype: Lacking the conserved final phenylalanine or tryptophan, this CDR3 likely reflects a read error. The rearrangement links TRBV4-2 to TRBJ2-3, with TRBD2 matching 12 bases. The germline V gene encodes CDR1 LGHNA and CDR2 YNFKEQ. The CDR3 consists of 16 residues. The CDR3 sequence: CASSHDGLAGSDMQYY. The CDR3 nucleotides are TGTGCCAGCAGCCATGACGGACTAGCGGGATCAGATATGCAGTATTAT.

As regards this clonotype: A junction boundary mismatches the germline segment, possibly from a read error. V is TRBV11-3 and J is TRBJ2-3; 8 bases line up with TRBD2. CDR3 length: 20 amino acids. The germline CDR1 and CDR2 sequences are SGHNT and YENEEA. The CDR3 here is CASSSLPYSSTSGSTDTQYF. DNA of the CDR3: TGTGCCAGCAGCTCTCTCCCTTATTCTTCCACTAGCGGCAGCACAGATACGCAATATTTT.

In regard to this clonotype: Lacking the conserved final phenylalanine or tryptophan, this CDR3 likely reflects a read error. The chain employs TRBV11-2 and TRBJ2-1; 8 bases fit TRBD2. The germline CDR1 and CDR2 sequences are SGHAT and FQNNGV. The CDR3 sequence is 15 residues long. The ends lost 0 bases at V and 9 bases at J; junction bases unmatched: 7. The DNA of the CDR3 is TGTGCCAGCAGCTTAGAAGCTAACGGGAGGGCTGAGCAGTTCTCA. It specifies CASSLEANGRAEQFS.

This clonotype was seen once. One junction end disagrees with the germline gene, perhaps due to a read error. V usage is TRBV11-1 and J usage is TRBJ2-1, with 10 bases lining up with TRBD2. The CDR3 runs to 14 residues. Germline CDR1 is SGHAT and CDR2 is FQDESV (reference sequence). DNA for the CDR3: TGTGCCAGGAGCTCAGGACTAGCGGAGGGGTTGCAGTTCTTC. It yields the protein CARSSGLAEGLQFF.

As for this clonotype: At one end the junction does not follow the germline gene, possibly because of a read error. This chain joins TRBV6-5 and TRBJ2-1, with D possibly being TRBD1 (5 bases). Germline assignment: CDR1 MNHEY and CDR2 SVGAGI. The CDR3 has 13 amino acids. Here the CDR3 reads CASSYNRGREQFF. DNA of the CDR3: TGTGCCAGTAGTTACAATAGGGGCCGTGAGCAGTTCTTC.

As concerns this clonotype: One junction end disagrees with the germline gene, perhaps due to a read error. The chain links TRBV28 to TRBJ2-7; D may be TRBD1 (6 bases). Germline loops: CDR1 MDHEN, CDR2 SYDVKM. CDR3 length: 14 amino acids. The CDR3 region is CASSFGLGRGEQYF. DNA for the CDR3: TGTGCCAGTAGTTTCGGTCTGGGCAGGGGCGAGCAGTACTTC. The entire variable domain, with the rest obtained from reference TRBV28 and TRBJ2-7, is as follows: DVKVTQSSRYLVKRTGEKVFLECVQDMDHENMFWYRQDPGLGLRLIYFSYDVKMKEKGDIPEGYSVSREKKERFSLILESASTNQTSMYLCASSFGLGRGEQYFGPGTRLTVT.

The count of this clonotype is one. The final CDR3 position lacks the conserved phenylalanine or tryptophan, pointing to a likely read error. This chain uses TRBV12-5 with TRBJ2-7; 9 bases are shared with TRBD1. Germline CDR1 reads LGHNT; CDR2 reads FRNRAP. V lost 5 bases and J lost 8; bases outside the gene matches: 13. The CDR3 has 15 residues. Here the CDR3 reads CASGPRTGEPYKQYY. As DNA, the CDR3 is TGTGCTAGTGGTCCCAGGACAGGGGAACCGTACAAGCAGTACTAC.

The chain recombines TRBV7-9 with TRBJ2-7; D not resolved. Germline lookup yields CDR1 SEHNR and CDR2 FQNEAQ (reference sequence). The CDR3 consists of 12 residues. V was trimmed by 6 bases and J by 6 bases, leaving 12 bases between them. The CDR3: CASSTLEVEQYF. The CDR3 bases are TGTGCCAGCAGTACATTAGAGGTCGAGCAGTACTTC.

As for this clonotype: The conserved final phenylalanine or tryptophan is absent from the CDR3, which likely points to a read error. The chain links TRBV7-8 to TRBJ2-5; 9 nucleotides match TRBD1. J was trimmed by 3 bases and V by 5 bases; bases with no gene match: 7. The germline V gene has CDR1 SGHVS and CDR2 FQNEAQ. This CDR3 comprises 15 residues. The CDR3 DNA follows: TGTGCCAGCAGCCTTGGGACAGGGAGAGAAGAGACCCAGTACATC. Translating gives CASSLGTGREETQYI.

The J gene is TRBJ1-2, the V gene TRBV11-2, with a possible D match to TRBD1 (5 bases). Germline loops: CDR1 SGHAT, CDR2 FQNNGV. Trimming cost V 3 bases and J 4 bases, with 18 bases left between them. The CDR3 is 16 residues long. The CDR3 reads CASSLGPSGAAYGYTF. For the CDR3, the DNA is TGTGCCAGCAGCTTGGGCCCCTCTGGGGCAGCCTATGGCTACACCTTC.

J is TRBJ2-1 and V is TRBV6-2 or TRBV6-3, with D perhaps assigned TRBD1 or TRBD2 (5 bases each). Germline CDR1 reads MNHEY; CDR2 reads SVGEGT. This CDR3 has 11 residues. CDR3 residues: CLSSWDDEQFF. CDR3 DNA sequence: TGTCTCAGCAGTTGGGACGATGAGCAGTTCTTC.

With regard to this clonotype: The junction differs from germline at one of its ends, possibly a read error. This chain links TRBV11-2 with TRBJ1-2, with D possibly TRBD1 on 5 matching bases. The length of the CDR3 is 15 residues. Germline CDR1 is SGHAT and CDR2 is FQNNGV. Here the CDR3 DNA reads TGTCCCAGCAGCTTAGAGACAGCTTCGCCCTATGGCTACACCTTC. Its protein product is CPSSLETASPYGYTF.

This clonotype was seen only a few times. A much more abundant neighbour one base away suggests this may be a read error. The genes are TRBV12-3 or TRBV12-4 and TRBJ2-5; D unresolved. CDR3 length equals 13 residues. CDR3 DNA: TGTACCAGCAGTTTAAGGCCCGGGGAGACCCAGTACTTC. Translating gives CTSSLRPGETQYF.